This paragraph covers one T cell receptor (beta chain) sequence. Sequencing used immunoSEQ multiplex PCR; TCRdb keeps in-frame clones, though not all of them. Here the sample spans fewer than 150,000 clones, roughly nine tenths being singletons. The sample belongs to a study of T cell responses to AZD1222 COVID-19 vaccine. The CDR3 loop spans 15 amino acids. CDR1 is SNHLY, CDR2 FYNNEI, per germline. The V end was cut by 7 bases, the J end by 0 bases, with 16 bases between. V usage is TRBV2 and J usage is TRBJ2-7; D not certain. The source was peripheral blood, collected on day 0 of AZD1222 vaccination. This receptor was taken from an adult in good health. In DNA form, the CDR3 reads TGTGCCAGCAAGAACCGGGTCCCAAGCTCCTACGAGCAGTACTTC. Translated, it gives CASKNRVPSSYEQYF.